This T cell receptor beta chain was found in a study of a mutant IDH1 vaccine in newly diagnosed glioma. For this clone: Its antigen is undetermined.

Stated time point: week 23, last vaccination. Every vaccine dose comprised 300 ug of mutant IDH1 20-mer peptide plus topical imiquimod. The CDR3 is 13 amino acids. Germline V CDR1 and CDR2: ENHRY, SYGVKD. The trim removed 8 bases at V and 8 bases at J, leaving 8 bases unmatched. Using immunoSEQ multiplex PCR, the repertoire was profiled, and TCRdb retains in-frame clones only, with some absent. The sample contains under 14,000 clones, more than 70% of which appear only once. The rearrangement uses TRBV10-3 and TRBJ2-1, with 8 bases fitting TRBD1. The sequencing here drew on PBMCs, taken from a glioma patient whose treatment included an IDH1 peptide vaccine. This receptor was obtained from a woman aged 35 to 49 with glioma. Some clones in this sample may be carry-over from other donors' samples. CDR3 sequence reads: CAIGQGLSDEQFF. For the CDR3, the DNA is TGTGCCATCGGACAGGGCCTCTCGGATGAGCAGTTCTTC.